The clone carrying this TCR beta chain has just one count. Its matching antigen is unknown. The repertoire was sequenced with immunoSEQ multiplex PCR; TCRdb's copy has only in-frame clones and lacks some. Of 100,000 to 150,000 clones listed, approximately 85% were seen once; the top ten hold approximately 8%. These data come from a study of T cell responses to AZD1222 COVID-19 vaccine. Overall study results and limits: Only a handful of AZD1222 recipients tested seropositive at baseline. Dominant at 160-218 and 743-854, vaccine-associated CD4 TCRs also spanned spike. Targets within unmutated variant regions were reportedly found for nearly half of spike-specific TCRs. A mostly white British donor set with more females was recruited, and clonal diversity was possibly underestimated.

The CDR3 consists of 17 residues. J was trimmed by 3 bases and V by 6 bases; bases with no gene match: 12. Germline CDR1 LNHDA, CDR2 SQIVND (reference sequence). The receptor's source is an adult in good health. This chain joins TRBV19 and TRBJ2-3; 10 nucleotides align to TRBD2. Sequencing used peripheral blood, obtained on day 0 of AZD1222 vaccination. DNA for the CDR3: TGTGCCAGTAGAAATTTAGGAGCGGGAGGGCCGACAGATACGCAGTATTTT. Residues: CASRNLGAGGPTDTQYF.